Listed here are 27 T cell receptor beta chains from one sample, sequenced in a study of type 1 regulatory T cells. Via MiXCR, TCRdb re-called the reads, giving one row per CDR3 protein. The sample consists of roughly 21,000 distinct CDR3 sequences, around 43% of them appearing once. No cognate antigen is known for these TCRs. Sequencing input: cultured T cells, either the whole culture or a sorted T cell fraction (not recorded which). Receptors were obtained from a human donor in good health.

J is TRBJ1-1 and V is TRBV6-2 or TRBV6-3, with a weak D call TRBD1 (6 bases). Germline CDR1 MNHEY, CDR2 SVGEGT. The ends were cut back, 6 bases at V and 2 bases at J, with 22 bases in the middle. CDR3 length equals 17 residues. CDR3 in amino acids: CASSSLHRANLNTEAFF. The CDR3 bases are TGTGCCAGCAGCTCCCTCCACAGGGCGAATCTAAACACTGAAGCTTTCTTT.

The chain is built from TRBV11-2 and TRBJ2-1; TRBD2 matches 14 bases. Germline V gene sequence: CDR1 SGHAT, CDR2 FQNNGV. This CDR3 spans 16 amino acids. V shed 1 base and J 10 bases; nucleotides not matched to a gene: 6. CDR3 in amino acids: CASSLGLAGGQEEQFF. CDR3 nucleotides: TGTGCCAGCAGCTTAGGACTAGCGGGGGGGCAGGAGGAGCAGTTCTTC.

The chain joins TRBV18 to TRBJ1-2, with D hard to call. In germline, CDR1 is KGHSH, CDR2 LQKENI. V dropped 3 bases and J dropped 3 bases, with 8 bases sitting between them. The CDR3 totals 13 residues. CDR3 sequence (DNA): TGTGCCAGCTCACCTGGACGGTACTATGGCTACACCTTC. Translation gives CASSPGRYYGYTF.

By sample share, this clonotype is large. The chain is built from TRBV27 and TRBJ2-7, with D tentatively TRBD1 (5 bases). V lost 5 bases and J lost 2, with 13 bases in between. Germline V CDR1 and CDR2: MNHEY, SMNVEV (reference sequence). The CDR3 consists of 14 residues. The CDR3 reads CASSGKGLPYEQYF. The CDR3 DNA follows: TGTGCCAGCAGTGGAAAGGGGCTCCCCTACGAGCAGTACTTC.

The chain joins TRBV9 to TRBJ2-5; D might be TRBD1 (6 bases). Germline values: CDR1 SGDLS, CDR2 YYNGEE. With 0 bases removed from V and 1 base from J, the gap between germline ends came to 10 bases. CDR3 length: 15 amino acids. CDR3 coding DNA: TGTGCCAGCAGCGTAGCCCCAGGGGCCCAAGAGACCCAGTACTTC. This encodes CASSVAPGAQETQYF.

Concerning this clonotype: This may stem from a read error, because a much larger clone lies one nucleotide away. The CDR3: CSARDAGGADTRYF. Here the CDR3 DNA reads TGCAGTGCTAGAGATGCCGGGGGGGCAGATACGCGGTATTTT. V gene TRBV20-1 combines with J gene TRBJ2-3; 8 nucleotides line up with TRBD2. CDR1 and CDR2 (germline): DFQATT, SNEGSKA (reference sequence). The CDR3 has 14 amino acids.

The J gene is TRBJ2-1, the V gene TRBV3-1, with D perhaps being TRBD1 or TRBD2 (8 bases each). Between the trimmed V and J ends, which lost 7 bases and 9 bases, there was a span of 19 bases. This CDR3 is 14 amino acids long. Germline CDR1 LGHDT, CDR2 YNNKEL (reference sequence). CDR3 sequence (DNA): TGTGCCAGCACCCCGACAGGGGCGGGGGGTGAGCAGTTCTTC. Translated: CASTPTGAGGEQFF.

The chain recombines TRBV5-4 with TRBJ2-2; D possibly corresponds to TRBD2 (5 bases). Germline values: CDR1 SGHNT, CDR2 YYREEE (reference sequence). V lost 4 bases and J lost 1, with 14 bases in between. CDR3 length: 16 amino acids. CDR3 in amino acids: CASSPWTGGNTGELFF. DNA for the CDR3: TGTGCCAGCAGCCCTTGGACTGGCGGGAACACCGGGGAGCTGTTTTTT.

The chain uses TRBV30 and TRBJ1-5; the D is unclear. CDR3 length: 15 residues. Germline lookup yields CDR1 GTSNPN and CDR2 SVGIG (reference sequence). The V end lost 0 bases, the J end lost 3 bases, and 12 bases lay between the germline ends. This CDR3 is CAWSVQPHLNQPQHF. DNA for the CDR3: TGTGCCTGGAGTGTACAGCCGCACCTCAATCAGCCCCAGCATTTT.

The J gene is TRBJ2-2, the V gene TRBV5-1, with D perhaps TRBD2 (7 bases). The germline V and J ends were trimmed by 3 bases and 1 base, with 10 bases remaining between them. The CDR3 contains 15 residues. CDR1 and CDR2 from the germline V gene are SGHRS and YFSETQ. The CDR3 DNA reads TGCGCCAGCAGCTGGGGGGGACAGAACACCGGGGAGCTGTTTTTT. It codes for CASSWGGQNTGELFF. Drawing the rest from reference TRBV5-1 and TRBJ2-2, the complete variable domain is KAGVTQTPRYLIKTRGQQVTLSCSPISGHRSVSWYQQTPGQGLQFLFEYFSETQRNKGNFPGRFSGRQFSNSRSEMNVSTLELGDSALYLCASSWGGQNTGELFFGEGSRLTVL.

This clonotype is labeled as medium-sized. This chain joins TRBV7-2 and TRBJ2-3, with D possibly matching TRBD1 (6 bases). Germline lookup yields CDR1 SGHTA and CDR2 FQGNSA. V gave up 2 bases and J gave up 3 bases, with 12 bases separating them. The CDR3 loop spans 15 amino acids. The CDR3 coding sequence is TGTGCCAGCAGCTTAACAGGGATTTCAACAGATACGCAGTATTTT. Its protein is CASSLTGISTDTQYF.

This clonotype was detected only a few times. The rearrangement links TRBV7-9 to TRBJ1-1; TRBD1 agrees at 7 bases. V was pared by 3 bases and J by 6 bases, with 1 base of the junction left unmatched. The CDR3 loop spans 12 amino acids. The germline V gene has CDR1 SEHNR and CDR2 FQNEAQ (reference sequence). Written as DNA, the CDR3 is TGTGCCAGCAGCTTCGGGACAGCTGAAGCTTTCTTT. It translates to CASSFGTAEAFF.

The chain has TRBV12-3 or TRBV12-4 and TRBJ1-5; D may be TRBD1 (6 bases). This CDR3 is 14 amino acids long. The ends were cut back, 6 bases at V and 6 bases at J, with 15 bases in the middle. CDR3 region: CASRANRVGQPQHF. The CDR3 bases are TGTGCCAGCAGAGCTAACAGGGTGGGTCAGCCCCAGCATTTT.

DNA for the CDR3: TGTGCCAGCTCACCCCAACAATTGACAGGCAATCAGCCCCAGCATTTT. Its translation: CASSPQQLTGNQPQHF. The chain employs TRBV18 and TRBJ1-5, with D possibly matching TRBD1 (5 bases). Trimming removed 3 bases at V and 2 bases at J, with 14 bases between. The CDR3 covers 16 residues. From germline, CDR1 is KGHSH and CDR2 LQKENI.

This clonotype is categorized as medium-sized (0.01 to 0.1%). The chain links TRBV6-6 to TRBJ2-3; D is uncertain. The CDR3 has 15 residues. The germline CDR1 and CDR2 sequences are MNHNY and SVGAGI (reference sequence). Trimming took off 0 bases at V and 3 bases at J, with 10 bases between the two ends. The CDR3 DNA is TGTGCCAGCAGTTACTCCGGGCTGAGTACAGATACGCAGTATTTT. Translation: CASSYSGLSTDTQYF.

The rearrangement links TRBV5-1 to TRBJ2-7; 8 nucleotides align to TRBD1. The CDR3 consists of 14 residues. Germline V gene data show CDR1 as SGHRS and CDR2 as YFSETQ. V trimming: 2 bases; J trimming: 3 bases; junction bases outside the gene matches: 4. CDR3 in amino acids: CASSFQQGVYEQYF. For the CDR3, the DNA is TGCGCCAGCAGCTTTCAACAGGGGGTCTACGAGCAGTACTTC.

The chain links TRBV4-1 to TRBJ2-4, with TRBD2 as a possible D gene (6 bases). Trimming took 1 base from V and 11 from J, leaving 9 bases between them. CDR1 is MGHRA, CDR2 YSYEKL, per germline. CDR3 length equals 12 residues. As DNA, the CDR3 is TGCGCCAGCAGCCAAGGGCCGGGGGTTCAGTACTTC. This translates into CASSQGPGVQYF.

The CDR3 nucleotides read TGCGCCAGCAGCTTGGGGTTTAGTAGCGGGGAGCTGTTTTTT. This translates into CASSLGFSSGELFF. The chain joins TRBV5-1 to TRBJ2-2, with D uncertain. Trimming shortened V by 0 bases and J by 7 bases, and 10 bases separated the two germline ends. This CDR3 has 14 amino acids. CDR1 is SGHRS, CDR2 YFSETQ, per germline.

CDR3 nucleotide sequence: TGTGCCAGCAGTTTCCGGGACAGGGGGGGGGGGCAGTTCTTC. Amino acids: CASSFRDRGGGQFF. The chain couples TRBV12-3 or TRBV12-4 to TRBJ2-1, with 11 bases fitting TRBD1. This CDR3 is built from 14 residues. After removal of 3 bases from V and 12 bases from J, the junction contained 7 bases not matched to a gene.

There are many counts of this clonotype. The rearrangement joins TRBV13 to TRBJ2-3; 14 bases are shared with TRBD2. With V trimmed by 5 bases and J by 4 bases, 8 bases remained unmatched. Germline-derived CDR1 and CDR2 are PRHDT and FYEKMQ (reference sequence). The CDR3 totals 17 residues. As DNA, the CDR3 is TGTGCCAGCAGCGCCCGACTAGCGGGGGGGCCCGCAGATACGCAGTATTTT. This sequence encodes CASSARLAGGPADTQYF.

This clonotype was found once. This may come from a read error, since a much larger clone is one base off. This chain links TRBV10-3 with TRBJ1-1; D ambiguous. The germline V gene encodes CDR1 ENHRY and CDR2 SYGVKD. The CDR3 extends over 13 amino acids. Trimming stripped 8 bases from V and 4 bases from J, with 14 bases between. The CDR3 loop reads CAIVGERSTEAFF. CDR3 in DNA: TGTGCCATCGTCGGAGAAAGGAGCACTGAAGCTTTCTTT.

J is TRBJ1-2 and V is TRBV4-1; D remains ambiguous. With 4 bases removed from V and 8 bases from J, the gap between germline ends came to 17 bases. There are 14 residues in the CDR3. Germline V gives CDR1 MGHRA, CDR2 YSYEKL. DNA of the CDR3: TGCGCCAGCAGCCCAAGCTCGGTCGGACGGGGCTACACCTTC. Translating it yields CASSPSSVGRGYTF.

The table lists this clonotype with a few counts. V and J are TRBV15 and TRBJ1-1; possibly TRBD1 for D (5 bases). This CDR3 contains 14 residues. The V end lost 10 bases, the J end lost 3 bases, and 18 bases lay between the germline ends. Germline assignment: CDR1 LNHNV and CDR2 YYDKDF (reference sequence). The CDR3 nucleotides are TGTGCCAGCCAAATGCAGGGCTTCGACACTGAAGCTTTCTTT. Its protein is CASQMQGFDTEAFF.

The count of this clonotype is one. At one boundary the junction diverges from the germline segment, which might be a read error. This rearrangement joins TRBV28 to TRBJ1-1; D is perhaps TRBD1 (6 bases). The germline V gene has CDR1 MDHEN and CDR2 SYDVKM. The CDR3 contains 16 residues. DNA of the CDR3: TGTGTCAGCAGTTTAGGGGGGGGGCGAACGAACACTGAAGCTTTCTTT. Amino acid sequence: CVSSLGGGRTNTEAFF.

The CDR3 coding sequence is TGTGCCAGCAGCTATGGACGCTCCTACGAGCAGTACTTC. Translating it yields CASSYGRSYEQYF. The chain links TRBV7-2 to TRBJ2-7; D is unresolved. This CDR3 is 13 amino acids long. Trimming cost V 4 bases and J 0 bases, with 7 bases left between them. CDR1 is SGHTA and CDR2 is FQGNSA in the germline V gene.

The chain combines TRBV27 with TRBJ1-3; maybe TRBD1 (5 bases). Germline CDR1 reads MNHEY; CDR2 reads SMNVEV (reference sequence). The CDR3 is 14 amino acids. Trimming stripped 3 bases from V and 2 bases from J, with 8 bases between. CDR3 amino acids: CASSLGGAGNTIYF. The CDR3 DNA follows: TGTGCCAGCAGTTTGGGAGGGGCTGGAAACACCATATATTTT.

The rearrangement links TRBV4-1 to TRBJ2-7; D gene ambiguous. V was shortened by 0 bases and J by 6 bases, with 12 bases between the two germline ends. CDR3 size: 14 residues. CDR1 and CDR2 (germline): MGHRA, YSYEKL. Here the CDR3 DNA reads TGCGCCAGCAGCCAAGAGTCCCGGTCGCGCGAGCAGTACTTC. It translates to CASSQESRSREQYF.